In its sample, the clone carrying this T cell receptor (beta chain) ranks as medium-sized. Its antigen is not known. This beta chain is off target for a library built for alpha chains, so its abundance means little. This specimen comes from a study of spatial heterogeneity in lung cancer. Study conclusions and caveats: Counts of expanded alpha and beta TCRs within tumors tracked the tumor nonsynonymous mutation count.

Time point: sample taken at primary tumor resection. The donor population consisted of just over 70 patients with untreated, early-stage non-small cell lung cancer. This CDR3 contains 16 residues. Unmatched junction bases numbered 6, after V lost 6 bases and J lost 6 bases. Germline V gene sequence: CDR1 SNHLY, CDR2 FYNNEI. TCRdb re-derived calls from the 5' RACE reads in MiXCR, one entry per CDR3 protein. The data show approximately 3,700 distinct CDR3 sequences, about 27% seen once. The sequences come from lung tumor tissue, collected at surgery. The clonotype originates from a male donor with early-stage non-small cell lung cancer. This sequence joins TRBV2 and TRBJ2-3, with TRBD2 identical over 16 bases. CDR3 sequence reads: CASSVGLAGGVDTQYF. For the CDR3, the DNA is TGTGCCAGCAGCGTGGGACTAGCGGGAGGGGTGGATACGCAGTATTTT.